This T cell receptor beta chain was captured by sequencing in a study of regulatory T cells in long-lasting Graves disease. Study context: Over 5 years of antithyroid drugs plus positive TSH receptor antibodies defined persistent Graves' disease. Study-level findings and limits: Favoring TRBV28, TRBJ1-2 and TRBJ2-5 was a feature seen in persistent disease. Persistent Graves' patients showed a TCR diversity that was lower than that of newly diagnosed ones.

This CDR3 has 15 amino acids. The germline V and J ends were trimmed by 2 bases and 0 bases, with 8 bases remaining between them. Germline loops: CDR1 LNHDA, CDR2 SQIVND (reference sequence). A word on this clonotype: The antigen is unknown.

Construction of the TCR beta libraries employed iRepertoire HTBI primers in conjunction with Arm-PCR of CDR3 regions. One entry per CDR3 protein, called by TCRdb with MiXCR from the multiplex PCR reads. Among roughly 450,000 distinct CDR3 sequences listed, 22% were seen once. The time point here: persistent/refractory GD, antithyroid drugs over 5 years with positive TRAb. PBMCs were the source of the RNA used for TCR sequencing. This TCR came from a female donor with Graves disease. The chain is built from TRBV19 and TRBJ1-5; D is perhaps TRBD1 (5 bases). The starting material was peripheral blood mononuclear cells (PBMCs), obtained when the disease was refractory, from a patient treated with antithyroid drugs. Here the CDR3 DNA reads TGTGCCAGTAGTATATGGGGGTTTAGCAATCAGCCCCAGCATTTT. Translated, it gives CASSIWGFSNQPQHF.